The 10 T cell receptor beta chains below all came from one sample that was sequenced in a study of CXCR3-negative and CXCR3-positive naive CD8 T cells. Through 5' RACE with UMI labels, the TRB cDNA libraries were prepared. TCRdb reprocessed the 5' RACE reads, with one entry per CDR3 protein and no DNA. The sample table includes about 62,000 distinct CDR3 sequences. The sequencing input was naive CXCR3- CD8+ T cells from blood. Subset defined: CD45RO-CCR7+CD27+CD95- naive CD8+ T cells lacking CXCR3 (TNR3-). The receptors shown here come from a human donor in good health. Some clones in this sample may be carry-over from other donors' samples.

The chain has TRBV7-9 and TRBJ2-5. CDR3 length equals 16 residues. CDR1 SEHNR and CDR2 FQNEAQ come from the germline V gene (reference sequence). The CDR3 here is CASSLARGRYQETQYF.

The V call is TRBV9, the J call TRBJ1-5; the D call of TRBD1 rests on TCRdb alone, since no DNA is present to check it. Germline V gives CDR1 SGDLS, CDR2 YYNGEE. This CDR3 contains 14 residues. CDR3 loop: CASSGGQGGQPQHF. Full variable domain (missing parts from reference TRBV9 and TRBJ1-5): DSGVTQTPKHLITATGQRVTLRCSPRSGDLSVYWYQQSLDQGLQFLIQYYNGEERAKGNILERFSAQQFPDLHSELNLSSLELGDSALYFCASSGGQGGQPQHFGDGTRLSIL.

The J gene is TRBJ2-7, the V gene TRBV14; TCRdb's D gene call, TRBD1, goes unchecked for lack of DNA. The CDR3 has 16 residues. Germline V lookup: CDR1 SGHDN, CDR2 FVKESK. The CDR3 protein is CASSQEDRDRPYEQYF. Full variable domain (remainder filled in from reference TRBV14 and TRBJ2-7): EAGVTQFPSHSVIEKGQTVTLRCDPISGHDNLYWYRRVMGKEIKFLLHFVKESKQDESGMPNNRFLAERTGGTYSTLKVQPAELEDSGVYFCASSQEDRDRPYEQYFGPGTRLTVT.

The gene calls are TRBV6-4 and TRBJ2-3; TCRdb's D call, TRBD1, is unchecked because there is no DNA. This CDR3 has 15 residues. CDR1 is MRHNA, CDR2 SNTAGT, per germline. The CDR3 loop reads CASSDKGNPADTQYF.

V and J are TRBV29-1 and TRBJ2-2; TCRdb selects TRBD1, and the lack of DNA leaves this call unchecked. Per the germline V gene, CDR1 is SQVTM and CDR2 is ANQGSEA. The CDR3 loop spans 13 amino acids. CDR3 sequence reads: CSALHTNTGELFF.

This chain joins TRBV5-5 and TRBJ2-1. The CDR3 is made up of 12 amino acids. Germline assignment: CDR1 SGHKS and CDR2 YYEKEE (reference sequence). The CDR3 protein is CASSLEVNEQFF.

The rearrangement joins TRBV6-5 to TRBJ1-1; the D call of TRBD1 rests on TCRdb alone, since no DNA is present to check it. This CDR3 has 16 residues. Per germline, CDR1 MNHEY and CDR2 SVGAGI. The CDR3 reads CASSYNLDRANTEAFF.

The chain couples TRBV28 to TRBJ2-3; TCRdb returns TRBD1, unconfirmable since there is no DNA. CDR3 length: 14 residues. The germline V gene encodes CDR1 MDHEN and CDR2 SYDVKM. CDR3 sequence: CASSFVAGTDTQYF.

The rearrangement links TRBV28 to TRBJ2-7; TCRdb picks TRBD2, but there is no DNA to check that call. Germline-derived CDR1 and CDR2 are MDHEN and SYDVKM. CDR3 length: 18 amino acids. The CDR3 sequence: CASSFRAGEDSYSYEQYF.

The rearrangement joins TRBV6-6 to TRBJ2-5; TCRdb returns TRBD2, unconfirmable since there is no DNA. The length of the CDR3 is 17 residues. Germline V CDR1 and CDR2: MNHNY, SVGAGI (reference sequence). This chain's CDR3 is CASSYSPGLAGEETQYF.